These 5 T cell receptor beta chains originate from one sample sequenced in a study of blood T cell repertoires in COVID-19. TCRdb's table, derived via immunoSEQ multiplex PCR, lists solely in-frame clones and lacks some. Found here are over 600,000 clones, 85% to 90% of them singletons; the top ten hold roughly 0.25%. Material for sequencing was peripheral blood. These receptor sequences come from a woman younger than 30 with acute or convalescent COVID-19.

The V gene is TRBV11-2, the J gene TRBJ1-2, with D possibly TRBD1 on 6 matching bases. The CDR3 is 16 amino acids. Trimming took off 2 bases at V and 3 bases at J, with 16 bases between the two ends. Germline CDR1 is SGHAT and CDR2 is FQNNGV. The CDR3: CASSLTRTENYYGYTF. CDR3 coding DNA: TGTGCCAGCAGCTTAACAAGGACAGAAAACTACTATGGCTACACCTTC.

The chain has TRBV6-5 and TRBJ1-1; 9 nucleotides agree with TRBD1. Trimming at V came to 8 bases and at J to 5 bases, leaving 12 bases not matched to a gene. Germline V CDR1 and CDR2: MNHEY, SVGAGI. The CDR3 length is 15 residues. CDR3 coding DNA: TGTGCCAGCTTAAAGGGGGGACAGGGTAAGACTGAAGCTTTCTTT. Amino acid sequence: CASLKGGQGKTEAFF.

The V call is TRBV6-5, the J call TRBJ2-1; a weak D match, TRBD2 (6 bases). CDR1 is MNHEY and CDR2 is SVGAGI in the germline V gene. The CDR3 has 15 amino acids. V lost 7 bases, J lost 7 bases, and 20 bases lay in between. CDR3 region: CASTISGGPGNEQFF. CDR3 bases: TGTGCCAGCACCATTAGCGGCGGGCCGGGGAATGAGCAGTTCTTC.

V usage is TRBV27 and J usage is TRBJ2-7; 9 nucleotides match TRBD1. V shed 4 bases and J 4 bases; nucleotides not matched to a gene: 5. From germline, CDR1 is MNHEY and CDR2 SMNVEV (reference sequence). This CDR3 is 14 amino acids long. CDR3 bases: TGTGCCAGCAGTTCCGGACAGGGGTGGTACGAGCAGTACTTC. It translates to CASSSGQGWYEQYF.

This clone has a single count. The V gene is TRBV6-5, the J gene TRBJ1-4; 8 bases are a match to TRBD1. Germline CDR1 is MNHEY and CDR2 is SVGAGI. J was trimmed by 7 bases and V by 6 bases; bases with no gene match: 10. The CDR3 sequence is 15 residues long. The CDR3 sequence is CASRGWTGTGEKLFF. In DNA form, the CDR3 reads TGTGCCAGCAGGGGATGGACAGGGACGGGTGAAAAACTGTTTTTT.